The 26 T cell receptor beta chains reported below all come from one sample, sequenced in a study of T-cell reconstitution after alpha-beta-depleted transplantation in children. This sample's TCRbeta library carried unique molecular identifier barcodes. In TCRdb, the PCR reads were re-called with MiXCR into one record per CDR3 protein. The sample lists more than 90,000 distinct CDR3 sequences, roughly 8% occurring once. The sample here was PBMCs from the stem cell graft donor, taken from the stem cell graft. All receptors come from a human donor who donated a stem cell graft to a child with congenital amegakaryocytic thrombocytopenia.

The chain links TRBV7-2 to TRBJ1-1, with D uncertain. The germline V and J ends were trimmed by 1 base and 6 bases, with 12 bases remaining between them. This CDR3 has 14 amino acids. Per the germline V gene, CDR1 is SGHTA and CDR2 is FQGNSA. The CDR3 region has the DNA TGTGCCAGCAGCTTAGAAGGGAATGAGGCTGAAGCTTTCTTT. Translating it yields CASSLEGNEAEAFF. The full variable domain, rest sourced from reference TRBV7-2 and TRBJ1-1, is GAGVSQSPSNKVTEKGKDVELRCDPISGHTALYWYRQSLGQGLEFLIYFQGNSAPDKSGLPSDRFSAERTGGSVSTLTIQRTQQEDSAVYLCASSLEGNEAEAFFGQGTRLTVV.

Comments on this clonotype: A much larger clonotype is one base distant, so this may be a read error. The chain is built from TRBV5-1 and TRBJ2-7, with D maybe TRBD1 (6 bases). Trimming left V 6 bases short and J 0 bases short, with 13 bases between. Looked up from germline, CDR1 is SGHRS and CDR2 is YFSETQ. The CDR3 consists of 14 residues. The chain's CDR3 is CASKTGLRSYEQYF. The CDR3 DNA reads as TGCGCCAGCAAAACAGGGCTTCGCTCCTACGAGCAGTACTTC. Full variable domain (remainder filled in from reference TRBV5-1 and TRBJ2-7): KAGVTQTPRYLIKTRGQQVTLSCSPISGHRSVSWYQQTPGQGLQFLFEYFSETQRNKGNFPGRFSGRQFSNSRSEMNVSTLELGDSALYLCASKTGLRSYEQYFGPGTRLTVT.

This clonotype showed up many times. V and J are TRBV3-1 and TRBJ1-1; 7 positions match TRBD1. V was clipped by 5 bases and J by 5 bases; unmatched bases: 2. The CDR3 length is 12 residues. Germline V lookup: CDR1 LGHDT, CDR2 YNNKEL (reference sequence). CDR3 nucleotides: TGTGCCAGCAGCGACAGGGAAACTGAAGCTTTCTTT. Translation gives CASSDRETEAFF.

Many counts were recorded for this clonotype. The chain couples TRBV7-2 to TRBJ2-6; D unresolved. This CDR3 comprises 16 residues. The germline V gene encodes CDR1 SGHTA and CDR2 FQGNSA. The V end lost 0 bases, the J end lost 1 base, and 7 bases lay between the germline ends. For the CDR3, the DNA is TGTGCCAGCAGCTTAGCTCCGTTGTCTGGGGCCAACGTCCTGACTTTC. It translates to CASSLAPLSGANVLTF.

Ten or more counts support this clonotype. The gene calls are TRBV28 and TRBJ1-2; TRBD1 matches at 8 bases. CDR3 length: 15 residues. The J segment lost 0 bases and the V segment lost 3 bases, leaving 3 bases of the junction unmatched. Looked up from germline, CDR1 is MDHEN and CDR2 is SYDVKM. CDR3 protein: CASSFGTGSNYGYTF. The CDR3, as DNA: TGTGCCAGCAGTTTCGGGACAGGATCTAACTATGGCTACACCTTC.

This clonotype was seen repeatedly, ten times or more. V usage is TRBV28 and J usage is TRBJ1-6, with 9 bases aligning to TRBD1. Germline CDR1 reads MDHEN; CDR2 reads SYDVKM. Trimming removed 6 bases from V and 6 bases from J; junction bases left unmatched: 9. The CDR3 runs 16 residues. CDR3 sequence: CASSPNNRGRNSPLHF. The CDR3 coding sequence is TGTGCCAGCAGCCCGAACAACAGGGGGCGTAATTCACCCCTCCACTTT.

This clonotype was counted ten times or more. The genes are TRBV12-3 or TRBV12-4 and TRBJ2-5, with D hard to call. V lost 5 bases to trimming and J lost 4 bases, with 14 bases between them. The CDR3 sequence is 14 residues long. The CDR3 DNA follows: TGTGCCAGCAGTCCTCGAGCCTCGCGAGAGACCCAGTACTTC. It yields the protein CASSPRASRETQYF.

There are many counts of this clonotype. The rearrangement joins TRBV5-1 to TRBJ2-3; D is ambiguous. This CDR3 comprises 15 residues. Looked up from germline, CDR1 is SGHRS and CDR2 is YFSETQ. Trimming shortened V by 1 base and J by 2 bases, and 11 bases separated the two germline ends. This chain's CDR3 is CASSLSSGSTDTQYF. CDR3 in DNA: TGCGCCAGCAGCTTGTCTTCAGGCTCCACAGATACGCAGTATTTT.

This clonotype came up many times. The CDR3 region has the DNA TGTGCCAGCAGCTTAGGTCCGGGACTCACAGATACGCAGTATTTT. Its translation: CASSLGPGLTDTQYF. V and J are TRBV11-2 and TRBJ2-3, with D possibly TRBD2 on 6 matching bases. The V end was cut by 1 base, the J end by 2 bases, with 10 bases between. Per germline, CDR1 SGHAT and CDR2 FQNNGV. This CDR3 region has 15 residues.

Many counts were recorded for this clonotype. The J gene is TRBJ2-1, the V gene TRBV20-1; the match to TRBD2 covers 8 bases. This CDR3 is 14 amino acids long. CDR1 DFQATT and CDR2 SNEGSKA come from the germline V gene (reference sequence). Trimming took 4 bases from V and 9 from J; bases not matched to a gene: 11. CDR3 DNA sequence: TGCAGTGCTACATACGGGACTAGTTTACGTGAGCAGTTCTTC. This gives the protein CSATYGTSLREQFF.

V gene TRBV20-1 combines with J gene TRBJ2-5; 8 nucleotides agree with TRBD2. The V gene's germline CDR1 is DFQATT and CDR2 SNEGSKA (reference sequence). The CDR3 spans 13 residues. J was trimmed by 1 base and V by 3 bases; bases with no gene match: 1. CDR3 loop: CSARRGAQETQYF. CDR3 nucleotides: TGCAGTGCTAGGCGGGGGGCCCAAGAGACCCAGTACTTC.

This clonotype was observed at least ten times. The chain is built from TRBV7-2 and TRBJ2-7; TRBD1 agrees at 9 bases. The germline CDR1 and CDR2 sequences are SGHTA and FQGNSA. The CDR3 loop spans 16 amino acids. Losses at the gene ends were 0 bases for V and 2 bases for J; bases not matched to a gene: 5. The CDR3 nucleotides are TGTGCCAGCAGCTTAGCGCCAAGGACAGGGGCCTACGAGCAGTACTTC. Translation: CASSLAPRTGAYEQYF.

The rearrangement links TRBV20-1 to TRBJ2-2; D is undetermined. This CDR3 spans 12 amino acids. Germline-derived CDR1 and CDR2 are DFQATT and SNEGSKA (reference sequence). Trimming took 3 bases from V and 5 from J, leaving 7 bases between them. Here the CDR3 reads CSASLETGELFF. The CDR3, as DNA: TGCAGTGCTAGTTTGGAAACCGGGGAGCTGTTTTTT.

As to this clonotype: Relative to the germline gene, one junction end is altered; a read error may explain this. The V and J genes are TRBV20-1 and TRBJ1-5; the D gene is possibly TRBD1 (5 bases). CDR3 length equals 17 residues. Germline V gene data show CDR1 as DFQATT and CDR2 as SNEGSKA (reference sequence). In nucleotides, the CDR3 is TGCTGTGCTAGAGATTCGGGGATGGGGGGGGGCAATCAGCCCCAGCATTTT. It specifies CCARDSGMGGGNQPQHF.

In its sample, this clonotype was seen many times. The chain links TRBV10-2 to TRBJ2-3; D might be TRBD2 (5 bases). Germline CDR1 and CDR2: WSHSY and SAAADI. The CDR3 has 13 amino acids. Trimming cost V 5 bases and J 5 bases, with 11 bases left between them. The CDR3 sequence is CASSMARGDTQYF. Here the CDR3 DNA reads TGCGCCAGCAGTATGGCACGGGGAGATACGCAGTATTTT.

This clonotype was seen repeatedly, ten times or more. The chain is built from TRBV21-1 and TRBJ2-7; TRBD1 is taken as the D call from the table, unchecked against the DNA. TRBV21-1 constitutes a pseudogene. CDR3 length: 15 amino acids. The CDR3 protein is CASSKARDRGHEQYF. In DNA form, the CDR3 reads TGTGCCAGCAGCAAAGCGCGGGACAGGGGGCACGAGCAGTACTTC.

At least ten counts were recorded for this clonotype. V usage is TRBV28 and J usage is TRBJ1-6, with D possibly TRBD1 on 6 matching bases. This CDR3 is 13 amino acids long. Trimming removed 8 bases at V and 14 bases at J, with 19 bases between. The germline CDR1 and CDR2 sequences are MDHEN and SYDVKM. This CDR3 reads CASGGGRVSSLHF. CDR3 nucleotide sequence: TGTGCCAGCGGGGGCGGGCGGGTTAGTTCCCTCCACTTT.

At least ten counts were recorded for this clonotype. The CDR3 is CASSQGSRAGYGYTF. The CDR3 nucleotides are TGTGCCAGCAGCCAAGGTTCAAGGGCCGGCTATGGCTACACCTTC. The rearrangement links TRBV4-2 to TRBJ1-2; D not certain. Germline values: CDR1 LGHNA, CDR2 YNFKEQ. Trimming pared 1 base from V and 4 bases from J, leaving 13 bases between. The CDR3 length is 15 residues.

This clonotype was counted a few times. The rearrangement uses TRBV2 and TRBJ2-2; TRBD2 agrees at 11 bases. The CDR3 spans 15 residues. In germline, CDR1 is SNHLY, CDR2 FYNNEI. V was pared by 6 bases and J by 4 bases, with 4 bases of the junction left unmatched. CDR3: CASRSGTSGTGELFF. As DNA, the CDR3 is TGTGCCAGCAGGTCCGGGACTAGCGGCACCGGGGAGCTGTTTTTT.

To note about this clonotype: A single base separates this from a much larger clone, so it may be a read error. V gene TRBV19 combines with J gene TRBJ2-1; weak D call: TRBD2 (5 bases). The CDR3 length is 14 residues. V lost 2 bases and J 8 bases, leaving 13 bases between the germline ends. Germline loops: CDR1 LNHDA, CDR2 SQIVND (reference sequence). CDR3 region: CASSIIRERDEQFF. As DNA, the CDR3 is TGTGCCAGTAGTATAATTAGGGAGAGGGATGAGCAGTTCTTC.

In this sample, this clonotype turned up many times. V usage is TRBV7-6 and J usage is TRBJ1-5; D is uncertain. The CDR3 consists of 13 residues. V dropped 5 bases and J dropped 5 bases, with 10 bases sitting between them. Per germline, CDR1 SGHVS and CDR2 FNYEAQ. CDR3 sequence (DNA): TGTGCCAGCAGCCCATCGAGGTATCAGCCCCAGCATTTT. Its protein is CASSPSRYQPQHF.

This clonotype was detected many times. The CDR3 DNA reads TGTGCCAGCAGTCCCCATTGGGCCCTGACCTCTGGAAACACCATATATTTT. Amino acids: CASSPHWALTSGNTIYF. The chain links TRBV12-3 or TRBV12-4 to TRBJ1-3, with D unresolved. This CDR3 has 17 residues. With 5 bases removed from V and 0 bases from J, the gap between germline ends came to 17 bases.

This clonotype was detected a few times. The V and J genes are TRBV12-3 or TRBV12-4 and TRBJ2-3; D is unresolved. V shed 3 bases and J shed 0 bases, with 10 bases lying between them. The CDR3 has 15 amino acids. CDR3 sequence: CASSLWQPSTDTQYF. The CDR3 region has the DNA TGTGCCAGCAGTTTGTGGCAGCCTAGCACAGATACGCAGTATTTT.

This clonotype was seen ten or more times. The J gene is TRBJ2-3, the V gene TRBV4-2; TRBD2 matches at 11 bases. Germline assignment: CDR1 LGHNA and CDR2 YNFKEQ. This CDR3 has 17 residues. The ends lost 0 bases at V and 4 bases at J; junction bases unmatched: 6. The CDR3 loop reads CASSQDSTSGSADTQYF. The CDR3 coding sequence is TGTGCCAGCAGCCAAGATAGTACTAGCGGGAGTGCAGATACGCAGTATTTT.

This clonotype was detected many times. CDR3 sequence (DNA): TGCAGTGCGAACGGACAGGGGGGGCAGCCCCAGCATTTT. Translated, it gives CSANGQGGQPQHF. V is TRBV20-1 and J is TRBJ1-5; 10 bases line up with TRBD1. Germline lookup yields CDR1 DFQATT and CDR2 SNEGSKA (reference sequence). The CDR3 has 13 amino acids. After removal of 6 bases from V and 7 bases from J, the junction contained 6 bases not matched to a gene.

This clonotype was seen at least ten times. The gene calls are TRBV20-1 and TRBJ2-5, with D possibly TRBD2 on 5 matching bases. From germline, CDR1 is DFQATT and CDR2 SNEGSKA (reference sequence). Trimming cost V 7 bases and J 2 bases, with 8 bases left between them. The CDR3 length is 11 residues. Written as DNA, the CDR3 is TGCAGTGGGGGAGTTCAAGAGACCCAGTACTTC. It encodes CSGGVQETQYF.